Here is one T cell receptor (beta chain) with its context. Its specificity is unknown. Positive magnetic bead selection was used to isolate CD4+ and CD8+ cells; purity was checked by flow cytometry. J was trimmed by 3 bases and V by 1 base; bases with no gene match: 4. CDR1 LGHNA and CDR2 YNFKEQ come from the germline V gene. The CDR3 contains 16 residues. Repertoires were generated with immunoSEQ multiplex PCR, while TCRdb's copy carries only in-frame clones and drops some. The table includes under 20,000 clones, over 60% detected once. The data originate from a study of somatic mutations in cytotoxic T cells in rheumatoid arthritis. Study information: Patient blood, over 25 ml in EDTA, was obtained immediately after diagnosis and prior to the start of any treatment.

Points from the study as a whole: There was no significant difference in CD8+ T-cell clonality between rheumatoid arthritis patients and age-matched healthy controls. No antigen targets were known for the expanded CD8+ clones.

The specimen sequenced was CD8+ T cells sorted from blood. The TCR comes from an adult with rheumatoid arthritis. The chain carries TRBV4-2 and TRBJ2-3; 10 bases are a match to TRBD2. CDR3 coding DNA: TGTGCCAGCAGCCAAGGTCATAGCGGGGGGACAGATACGCAGTATTTT. Its translation: CASSQGHSGGTDTQYF.